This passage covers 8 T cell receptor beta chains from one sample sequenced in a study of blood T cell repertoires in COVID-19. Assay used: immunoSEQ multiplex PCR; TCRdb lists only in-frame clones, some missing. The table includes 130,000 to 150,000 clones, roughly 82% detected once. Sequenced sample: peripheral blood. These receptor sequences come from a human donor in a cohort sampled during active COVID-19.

Here the CDR3 DNA reads TGCGCCAGCAGCCCGGCCCCCCAGGGGCTCAATCAGCCCCAGCATTTT. This translates into CASSPAPQGLNQPQHF. This chain joins TRBV5-1 and TRBJ1-5; a possible D gene is TRBD1 (6 bases). V was trimmed by 4 bases and J by 3 bases, leaving 17 bases between them. This CDR3 has 16 residues. Germline V gene sequence: CDR1 SGHRS, CDR2 YFSETQ.

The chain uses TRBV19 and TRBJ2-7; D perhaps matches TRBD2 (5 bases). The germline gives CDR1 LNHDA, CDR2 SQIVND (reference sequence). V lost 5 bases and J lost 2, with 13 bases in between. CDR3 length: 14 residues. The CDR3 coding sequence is TGTGCCAGTAGTTCCCCTGACTACCCCTACGAGCAGTACTTC. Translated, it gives CASSSPDYPYEQYF.

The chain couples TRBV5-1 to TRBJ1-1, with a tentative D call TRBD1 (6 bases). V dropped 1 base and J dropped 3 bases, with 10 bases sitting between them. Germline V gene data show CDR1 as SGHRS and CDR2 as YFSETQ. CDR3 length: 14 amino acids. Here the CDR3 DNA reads TGCGCCAGCAGCTTGACAGGGATAGACACTGAAGCTTTCTTT. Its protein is CASSLTGIDTEAFF. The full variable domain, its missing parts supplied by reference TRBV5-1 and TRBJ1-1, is KAGVTQTPRYLIKTRGQQVTLSCSPISGHRSVSWYQQTPGQGLQFLFEYFSETQRNKGNFPGRFSGRQFSNSRSEMNVSTLELGDSALYLCASSLTGIDTEAFFGQGTRLTVV.

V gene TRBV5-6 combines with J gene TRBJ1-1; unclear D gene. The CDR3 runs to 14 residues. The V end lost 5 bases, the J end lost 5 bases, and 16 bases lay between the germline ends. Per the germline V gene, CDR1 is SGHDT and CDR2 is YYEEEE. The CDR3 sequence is CASSRDRGRTEAFF. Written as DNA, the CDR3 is TGTGCCAGCAGTCGTGACCGCGGGAGGACTGAAGCTTTCTTT.

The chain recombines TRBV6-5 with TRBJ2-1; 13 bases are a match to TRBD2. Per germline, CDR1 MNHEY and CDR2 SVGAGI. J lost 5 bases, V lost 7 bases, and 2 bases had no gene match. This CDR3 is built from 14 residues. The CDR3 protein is CASNGLAGDNEQFF. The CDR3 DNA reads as TGTGCCAGCAATGGACTAGCGGGAGACAATGAGCAGTTCTTC.

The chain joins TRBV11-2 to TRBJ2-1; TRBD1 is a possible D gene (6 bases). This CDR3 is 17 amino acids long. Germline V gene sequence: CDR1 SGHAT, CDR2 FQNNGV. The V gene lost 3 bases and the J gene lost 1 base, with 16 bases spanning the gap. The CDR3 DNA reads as TGTGCCAGCAGCTTCCGACGGAAAGGGGGTTCCTACAATGAGCAGTTCTTC. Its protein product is CASSFRRKGGSYNEQFF.

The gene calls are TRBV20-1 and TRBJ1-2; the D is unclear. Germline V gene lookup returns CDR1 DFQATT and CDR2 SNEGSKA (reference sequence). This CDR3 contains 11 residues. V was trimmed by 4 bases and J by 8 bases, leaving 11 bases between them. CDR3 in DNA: TGCAGTGCTACCCACTTTCGGGGCTACACCTTC. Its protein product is CSATHFRGYTF.

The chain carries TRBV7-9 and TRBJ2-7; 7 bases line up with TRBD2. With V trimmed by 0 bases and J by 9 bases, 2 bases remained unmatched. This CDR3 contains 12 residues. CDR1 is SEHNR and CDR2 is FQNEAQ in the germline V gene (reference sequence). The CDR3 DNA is TGTGCCAGCAGCTTAGCGGGAGGGTGGCAGTACGTC. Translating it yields CASSLAGGWQYV.